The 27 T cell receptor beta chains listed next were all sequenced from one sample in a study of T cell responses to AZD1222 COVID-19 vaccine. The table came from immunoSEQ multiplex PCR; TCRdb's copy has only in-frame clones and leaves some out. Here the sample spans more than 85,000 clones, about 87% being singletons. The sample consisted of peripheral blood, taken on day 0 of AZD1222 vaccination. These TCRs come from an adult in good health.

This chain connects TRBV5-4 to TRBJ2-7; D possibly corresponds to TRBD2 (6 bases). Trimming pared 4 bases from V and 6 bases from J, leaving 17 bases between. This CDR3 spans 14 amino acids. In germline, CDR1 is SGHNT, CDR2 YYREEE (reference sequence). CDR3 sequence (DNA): TGTGCCAGCAGCCCCTCGGCGGGAAATGGCGAGCAGTACTTC. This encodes CASSPSAGNGEQYF.

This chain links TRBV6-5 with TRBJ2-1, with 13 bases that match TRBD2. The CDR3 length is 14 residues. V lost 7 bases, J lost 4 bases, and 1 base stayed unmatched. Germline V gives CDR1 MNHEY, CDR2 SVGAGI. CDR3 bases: TGTGCCAGCACGGGACTAGCGGGGTACAATGAGCAGTTCTTC. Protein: CASTGLAGYNEQFF.

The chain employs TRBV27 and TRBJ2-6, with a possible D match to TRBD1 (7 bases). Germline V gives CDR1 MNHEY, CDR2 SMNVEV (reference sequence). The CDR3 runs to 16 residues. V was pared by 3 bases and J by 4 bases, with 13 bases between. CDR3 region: CASSLEGAAGANVLTF. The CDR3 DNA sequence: TGTGCCAGCAGTTTGGAGGGGGCGGCCGGGGCCAACGTCCTGACTTTC.

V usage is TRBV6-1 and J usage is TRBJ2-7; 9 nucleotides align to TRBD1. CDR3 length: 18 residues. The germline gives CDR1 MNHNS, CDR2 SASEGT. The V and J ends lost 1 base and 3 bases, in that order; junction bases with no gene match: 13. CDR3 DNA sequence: TGTGCCAGCAGTGAAGGACACCCCGGGACAGGGCTCCTCTACGAGCAGTACTTC. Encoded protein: CASSEGHPGTGLLYEQYF.

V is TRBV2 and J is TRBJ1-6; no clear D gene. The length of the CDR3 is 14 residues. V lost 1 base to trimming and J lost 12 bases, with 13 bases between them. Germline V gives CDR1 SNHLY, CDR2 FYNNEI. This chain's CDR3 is CASSEGWGSEPLHF. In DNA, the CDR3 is TGTGCCAGCAGTGAAGGGTGGGGATCTGAACCCCTCCACTTT.

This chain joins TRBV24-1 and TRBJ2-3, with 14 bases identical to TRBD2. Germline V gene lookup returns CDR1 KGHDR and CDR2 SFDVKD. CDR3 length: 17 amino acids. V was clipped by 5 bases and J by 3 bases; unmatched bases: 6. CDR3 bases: TGTGCCACCAGTGCCGGACTAGCGGGAGGAAGGACAGATACGCAGTATTTT. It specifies CATSAGLAGGRTDTQYF.

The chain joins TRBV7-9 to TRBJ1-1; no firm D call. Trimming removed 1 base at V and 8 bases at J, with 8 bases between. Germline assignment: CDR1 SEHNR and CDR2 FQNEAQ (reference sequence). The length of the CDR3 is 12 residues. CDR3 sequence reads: CASSLVDGEAFF. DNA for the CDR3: TGTGCCAGCAGCTTAGTCGATGGGGAAGCTTTCTTT. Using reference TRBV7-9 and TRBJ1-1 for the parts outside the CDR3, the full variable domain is DTGVSQNPRHKITKRGQNVTFRCDPISEHNRLYWYRQTLGQGPEFLTYFQNEAQLEKSRLLSDRFSAERPKGSFSTLEIQRTEQGDSAMYLCASSLVDGEAFFGQGTRLTVV.

The chain's CDR3 is CASSYSEVRETQYF. Here the CDR3 DNA reads TGTGCCAGCAGTTACTCTGAAGTGAGAGAGACCCAGTACTTC. J is TRBJ2-5 and V is TRBV6-5; D remains unclear. The CDR3 runs to 14 residues. Germline-derived CDR1 and CDR2 are MNHEY and SVGAGI. V was clipped by 0 bases and J by 4 bases, with 9 bases between them.

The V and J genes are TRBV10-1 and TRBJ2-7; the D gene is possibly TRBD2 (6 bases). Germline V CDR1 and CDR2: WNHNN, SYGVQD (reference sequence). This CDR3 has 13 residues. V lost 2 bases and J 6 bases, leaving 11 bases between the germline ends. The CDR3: CASSEGWGGEQYF. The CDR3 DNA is TGCGCCAGCAGTGAGGGTTGGGGAGGCGAGCAGTACTTC.

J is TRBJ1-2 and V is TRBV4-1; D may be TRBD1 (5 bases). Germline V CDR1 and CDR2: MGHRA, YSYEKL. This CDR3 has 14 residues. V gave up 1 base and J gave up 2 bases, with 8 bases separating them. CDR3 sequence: CASSQGQPNYGYTF. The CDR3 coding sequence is TGCGCCAGCAGCCAAGGACAGCCCAACTATGGCTACACCTTC.

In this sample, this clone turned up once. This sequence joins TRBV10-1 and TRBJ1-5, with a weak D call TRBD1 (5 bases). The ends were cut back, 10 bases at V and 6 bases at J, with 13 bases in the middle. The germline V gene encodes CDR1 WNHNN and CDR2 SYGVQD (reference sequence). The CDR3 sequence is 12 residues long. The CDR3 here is CATPGGTQPQHF. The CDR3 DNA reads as TGCGCCACCCCTGGCGGGACTCAGCCCCAGCATTTT.

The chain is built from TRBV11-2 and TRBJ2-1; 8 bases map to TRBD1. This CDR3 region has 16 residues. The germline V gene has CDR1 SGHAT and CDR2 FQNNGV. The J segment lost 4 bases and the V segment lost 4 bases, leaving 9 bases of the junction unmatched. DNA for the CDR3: TGTGCCAGCAGCTACAGGGGGGCATCCGCATACAATGAGCAGTTCTTC. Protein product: CASSYRGASAYNEQFF.

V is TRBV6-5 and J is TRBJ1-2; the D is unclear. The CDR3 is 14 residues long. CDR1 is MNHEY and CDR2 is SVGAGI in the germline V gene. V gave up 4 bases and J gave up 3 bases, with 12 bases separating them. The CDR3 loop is CASSSNIGDYGYTF. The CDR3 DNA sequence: TGTGCCAGCAGTTCAAACATTGGGGACTATGGCTACACCTTC.

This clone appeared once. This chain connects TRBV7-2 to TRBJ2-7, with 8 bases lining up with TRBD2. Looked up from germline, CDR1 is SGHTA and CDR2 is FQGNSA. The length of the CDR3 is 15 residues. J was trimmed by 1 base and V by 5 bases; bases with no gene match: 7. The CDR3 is CASSVSSGLSYEQYF. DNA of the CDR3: TGTGCCAGCAGCGTATCTAGCGGGCTTTCCTACGAGCAGTACTTC.

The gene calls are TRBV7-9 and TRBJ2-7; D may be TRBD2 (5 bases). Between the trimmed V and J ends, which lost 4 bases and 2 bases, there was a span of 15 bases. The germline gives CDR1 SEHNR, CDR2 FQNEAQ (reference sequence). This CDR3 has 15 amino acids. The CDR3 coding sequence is TGTGCCAGCAGCTCCACCCGAGGGTTCACCTACGAGCAGTACTTC. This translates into CASSSTRGFTYEQYF.

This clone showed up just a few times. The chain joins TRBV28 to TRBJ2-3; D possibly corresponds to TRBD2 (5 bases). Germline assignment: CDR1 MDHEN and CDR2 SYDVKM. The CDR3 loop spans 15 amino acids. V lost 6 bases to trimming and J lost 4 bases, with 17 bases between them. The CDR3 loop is CASRDRGRHADTQYF. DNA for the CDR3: TGTGCCAGCAGGGACCGGGGTCGGCATGCAGATACGCAGTATTTT. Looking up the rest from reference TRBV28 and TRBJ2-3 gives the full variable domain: DVKVTQSSRYLVKRTGEKVFLECVQDMDHENMFWYRQDPGLGLRLIYFSYDVKMKEKGDIPEGYSVSREKKERFSLILESASTNQTSMYLCASRDRGRHADTQYFGPGTRLTVL.

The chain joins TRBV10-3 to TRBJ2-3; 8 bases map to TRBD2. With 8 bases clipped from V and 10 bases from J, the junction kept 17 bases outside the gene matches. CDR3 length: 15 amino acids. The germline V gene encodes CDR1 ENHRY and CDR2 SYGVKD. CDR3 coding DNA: TGTGCCATCGGCGGGACTAGTGGGACTGGGGAGGCGCAGTATTTT. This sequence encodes CAIGGTSGTGEAQYF.

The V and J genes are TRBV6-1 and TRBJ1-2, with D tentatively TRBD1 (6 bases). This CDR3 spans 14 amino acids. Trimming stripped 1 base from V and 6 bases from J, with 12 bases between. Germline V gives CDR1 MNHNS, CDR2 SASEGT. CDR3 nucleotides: TGTGCCAGCAGTGAAGAGGGGGGACGGAATGGCTACACCTTC. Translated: CASSEEGGRNGYTF.

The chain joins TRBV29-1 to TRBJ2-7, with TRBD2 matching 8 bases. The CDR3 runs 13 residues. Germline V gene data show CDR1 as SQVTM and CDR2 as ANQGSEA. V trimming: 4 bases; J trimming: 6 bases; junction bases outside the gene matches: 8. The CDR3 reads CSVAAGEDSEQYF. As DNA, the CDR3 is TGCAGCGTTGCAGCGGGAGAAGATTCCGAGCAGTACTTC.

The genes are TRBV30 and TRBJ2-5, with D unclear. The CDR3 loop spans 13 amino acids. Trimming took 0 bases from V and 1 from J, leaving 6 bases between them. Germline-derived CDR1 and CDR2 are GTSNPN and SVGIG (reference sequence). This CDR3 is CAWSVDSQETQYF. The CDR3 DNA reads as TGTGCCTGGAGTGTCGACTCCCAAGAGACCCAGTACTTC.

The CDR3 here is CASRDRARVYTF. Written as DNA, the CDR3 is TGCGCCAGCCGAGACAGGGCCCGAGTCTACACCTTC. This sequence joins TRBV10-2 and TRBJ1-2; TRBD1 matches 7 bases. The V and J ends lost 8 bases and 10 bases, in that order; junction bases with no gene match: 10. The germline gives CDR1 WSHSY, CDR2 SAAADI. This CDR3 contains 12 residues.

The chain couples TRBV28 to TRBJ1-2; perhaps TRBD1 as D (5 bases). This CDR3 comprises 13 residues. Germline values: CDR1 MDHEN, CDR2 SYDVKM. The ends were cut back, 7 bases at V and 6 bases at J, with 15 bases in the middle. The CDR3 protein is CASNSYQGHGYTF. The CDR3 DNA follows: TGTGCCAGCAATTCCTACCAGGGTCATGGCTACACCTTC.

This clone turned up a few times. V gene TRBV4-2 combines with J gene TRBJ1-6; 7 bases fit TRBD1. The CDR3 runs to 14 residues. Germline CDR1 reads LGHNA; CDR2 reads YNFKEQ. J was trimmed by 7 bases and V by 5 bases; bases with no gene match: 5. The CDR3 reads CASSSGTENSPLHF. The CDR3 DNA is TGTGCCAGCAGCTCCGGGACAGAAAATTCACCCCTCCACTTT.

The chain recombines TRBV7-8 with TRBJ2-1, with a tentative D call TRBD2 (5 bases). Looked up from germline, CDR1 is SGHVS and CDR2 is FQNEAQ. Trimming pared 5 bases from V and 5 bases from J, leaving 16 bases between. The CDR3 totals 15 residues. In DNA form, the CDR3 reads TGTGCCAGCAGCCAACTAGATGGCCGACACAATGAGCAGTTCTTC. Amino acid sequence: CASSQLDGRHNEQFF.

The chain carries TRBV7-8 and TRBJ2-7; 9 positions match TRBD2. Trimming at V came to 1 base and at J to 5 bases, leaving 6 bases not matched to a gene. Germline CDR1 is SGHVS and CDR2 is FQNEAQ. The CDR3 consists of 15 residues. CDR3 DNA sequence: TGTGCCAGCAGCTTAGGCGGGAGGGAACCTAACGAGCAGTACTTC. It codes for CASSLGGREPNEQYF.

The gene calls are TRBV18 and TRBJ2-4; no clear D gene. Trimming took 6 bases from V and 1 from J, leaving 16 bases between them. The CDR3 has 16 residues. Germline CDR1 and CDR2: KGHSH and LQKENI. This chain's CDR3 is CASSQPRPAAKNIQYF. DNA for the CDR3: TGTGCCAGCTCGCAGCCTAGACCGGCCGCCAAAAACATTCAGTACTTC. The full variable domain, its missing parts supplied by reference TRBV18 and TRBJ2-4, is NAGVMQNPRHLVRRRGQEARLRCSPMKGHSHVYWYRQLPEEGLKFMVYLQKENIIDESGMPKERFSAEFPKEGPSILRIQQVVRGDSAAYFCASSQPRPAAKNIQYFGAGTRLSVL.

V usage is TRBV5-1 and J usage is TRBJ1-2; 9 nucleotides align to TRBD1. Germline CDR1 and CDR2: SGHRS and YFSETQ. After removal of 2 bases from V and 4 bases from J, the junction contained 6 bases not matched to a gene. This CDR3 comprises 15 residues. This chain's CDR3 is CASSLILGQGYGYTF. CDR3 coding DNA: TGCGCCAGCAGCTTAATTTTGGGACAGGGCTATGGCTACACCTTC.